This TCR beta chain was captured by sequencing in a study of CD8+CD57+ T cells in acquired aplastic anemia. About the research overall: CD4+ and CD8+ cells, once sorted, gave DNA averaging around 3.4 ug.

In patients chosen for sequencing, flow cytometry had shown CD8+CD57+ cell expansion. The study profiled TCR beta VDJ and CDR3 using genomic DNA as template. In TCRdb, the reads were re-called with MiXCR into one record per CDR3 protein. Of around 130,000 distinct CDR3 sequences listed, approximately 50% are singletons. The sample consisted of sorted CD4+, CD8+, or CD8+CD57+ T cells (not recorded which) from PBMCs. This receptor was taken from a human donor with aplastic anemia.

CDR3 sequence (DNA): TGTGCCACCAGTGATTTCGCCGACAATGAGCAGTTCTTC. It translates to CATSDFADNEQFF. The V gene is TRBV24-1, the J gene TRBJ2-1; unclear D gene. Germline CDR1 and CDR2: KGHDR and SFDVKD. V shed 1 base and J shed 5 bases, with 5 bases lying between them. The CDR3 totals 13 residues.